A selection of T cell receptor beta chains follows, all from one sample in a study of CD4 T cells in relation to SARS-CoV-2 and coronaviruses. For these receptors, no antigen is known. Measured with immunoSEQ multiplex PCR; TCRdb has only the in-frame clones, and not every one. The sample consists of around 23,000 clones, about four fifths of them appearing once. The sequencing input was CD4+ T cells from PBMCs, cultured in vitro. These receptor sequences come from a human donor in good health. The CDR3 runs from the conserved cysteine through the conserved F or W. Fields, in order: J gene, V gene, CDR3 protein.

TRBJ1-2 | TRBV6-5 | CASSYSGDRVYGYTF
TRBJ1-4 | TRBV19 | CASSIEGEKLFF
TRBJ2-3 | TRBV27 | CASSLPAGLAGGRDTQYF
TRBJ2-3 | TRBV20-1 | CSAGVTDTQYF
TRBJ1-5 | TRBV5-5 | CASSFYDRTNQPQHF
TRBJ2-3 | TRBV19 | CASGQGISDTQYF
TRBJ2-2 | TRBV7-2 | CASSLQSTGELFF
TRBJ2-1 | TRBV3-1/TRBV3-2 | CASSQSVRDEQFF
TRBJ2-2 | TRBV6-5 | CASSTSGDGELFF
TRBJ2-5 | TRBV7-2 | CASSPFMGLETQYF
TRBJ2-3 | TRBV10-3 | CAINRDRGTDTQYF
TRBJ1-3 | TRBV19 | CATRDRRYGNTIYF
TRBJ1-2 | TRBV5-4 | CASSLPANYGYTF
TRBJ1-1 | TRBV5-1 | CASSLVGVTEAFF
TRBJ1-1 | TRBV30 | CASPTGTDTEAFF
TRBJ1-6 | TRBV3-1/TRBV3-2 | CASSQEGGVNSPLHF
TRBJ2-4 | TRBV6-2/TRBV6-3 | CASSPPFSSGGIAKNIQYF
TRBJ2-3 | TRBV7-8 | CASSLSRRPQGTDTQYF
TRBJ2-7 | TRBV5-1 | CASSLGTGFSYEQYF
TRBJ2-1 | TRBV6-5 | CASSYSTLTGGYEQFF
TRBJ2-1 | TRBV3-1/TRBV3-2 | CASSQPPNNEQFF
TRBJ2-7 | TRBV21-1 | CASSKRLRRSPGYEQYF
TRBJ2-7 | TRBV5-4 | CASSIYEQYF
TRBJ2-1 | TRBV5-4 | CASSSSGSSYNEQFF
TRBJ2-7 | TRBV10-1 | CASSETGVSYEQYF
TRBJ2-2 | TRBV5-1 | CASEGQGRLTGELFF
TRBJ2-5 | TRBV6-1 | CASSGTSGGGFQETQYF
TRBJ1-1 | TRBV7-9 | CASSLGVGTDRTEAFF
TRBJ2-5 | TRBV7-6 | CASSLLVTGVTETQYF
TRBJ2-1 | TRBV7-7 | CASSLDSYNEQFF
TRBJ1-2 | TRBV4-3 | CASSQGAYESGYGYTF
TRBJ1-6 | TRBV7-9 | CASSPQGQNNSPLHF
TRBJ1-2 | TRBV9 | CASSVDGSQGSYGYTF
TRBJ2-5 | TRBV11-2 | CASSPPAGRQETQYF
TRBJ2-3 | TRBV5-1 | CASSLDRADTQYF
TRBJ2-1 | TRBV3-1/TRBV3-2 | CASSHPGTSGNEQFF
TRBJ2-3 | TRBV6-2/TRBV6-3 | CASSYLRVVTDTQYF
TRBJ2-1 | TRBV10-3 | CAISEGGRAPKHEQFF
TRBJ2-6 | TRBV7-8 | CASSSVGNSGANVLTF
TRBJ2-1 | TRBV4-2 | CASSQTSLTSSYNEQFF
TRBJ1-4 | TRBV5-1 | CASSLVPASTNEKLFF
TRBJ2-5 | TRBV5-4 | CASSLGLAGGQETQYF
TRBJ2-3 | TRBV29-1 | CSVEGGPGAPDTQYF
TRBJ1-3 | TRBV5-1 | CASSLGTGQSGNTIYF
TRBJ2-7 | TRBV5-1 | CASSLTGLAAEQYF
TRBJ2-1 | TRBV11-3 | CASSAKTSPGYNEQFF
TRBJ1-4 | TRBV5-1 | CASSLQGAVNEKLFF
TRBJ1-6 | TRBV30 | CAWGRVNYNSPLHF